The 17 T cell receptor beta chains presented below share a single source sample, sequenced in a study of T-cell memory formation after mild COVID-19. MiXCR, applied by TCRdb to the 5' RACE reads, yields one record per CDR3 protein. This sample has 350,000 to 550,000 distinct CDR3 sequences, with roughly 18% found just once. The sample consisted of PBMCs or a T cell subset sorted from them (not recorded which). These receptors all stem from a man aged 18 to 29 who had mild COVID-19 (a few samples of this study predate the infection). Cell type and time point are not known.

This clonotype turned up a few times. The rearrangement links TRBV6-2 or TRBV6-3 to TRBJ1-1, with TRBD1 matching over 8 bases. The CDR3 is 13 amino acids. Losses at the gene ends were 6 bases for V and 6 bases for J; bases not matched to a gene: 6. The germline V gene has CDR1 MNHEY and CDR2 SVGEGT. The CDR3 nucleotides read TGTGCCAGCAGGGTCCAGGGGGCGGCTGAAGCTTTCTTT. It encodes CASRVQGAAEAFF.

This clonotype was seen more than once but under ten times. This chain connects TRBV24-1 to TRBJ2-5; 8 nucleotides agree with TRBD2. V was pared by 5 bases and J by 1 base, with 5 bases of the junction left unmatched. This CDR3 is built from 15 residues. Germline CDR1 is KGHDR and CDR2 is SFDVKD. CDR3 amino acids: CATSARGGFQETQYF. CDR3 nucleotide sequence: TGTGCCACCAGTGCTCGCGGGGGGTTCCAAGAGACCCAGTACTTC.

This clonotype was picked up many times. The J gene is TRBJ2-2, the V gene TRBV11-2, with D possibly TRBD1 on 5 matching bases. Between the trimmed V and J ends, which lost 5 bases and 6 bases, there was a span of 10 bases. The CDR3 totals 13 residues. The V gene's germline CDR1 is SGHAT and CDR2 FQNNGV. The CDR3, as DNA: TGTGCCAGCAGCCAGGGTGTGTCCGGGGAGCTGTTTTTT. Translated: CASSQGVSGELFF.

This clonotype has only a few counts. V and J are TRBV6-6 and TRBJ1-2; D possibly corresponds to TRBD1 (5 bases). Trimming removed 6 bases at V and 2 bases at J, with 10 bases between. Germline V gives CDR1 MNHNY, CDR2 SVGAGI (reference sequence). CDR3 length equals 13 residues. The chain's CDR3 is CASRTDKNYGYTF. In nucleotides, the CDR3 is TGTGCCAGCAGGACGGACAAGAACTATGGCTACACCTTC.

The chain joins TRBV24-1 to TRBJ2-7; perhaps D is TRBD1 or TRBD2 (5 bases each). Trimming shortened V by 6 bases and J by 6 bases, and 14 bases separated the two germline ends. CDR3 length equals 13 residues. Germline V lookup: CDR1 KGHDR, CDR2 SFDVKD. This chain's CDR3 is CATSSTQGREQYV. DNA for the CDR3: TGTGCCACCAGTAGTACCCAGGGACGCGAGCAGTACGTC.

This clonotype has more than one count but fewer than ten. The V gene is TRBV7-9, the J gene TRBJ2-3; perhaps TRBD2 as D (6 bases). Per the germline V gene, CDR1 is SEHNR and CDR2 is FQNEAQ (reference sequence). V was shortened by 10 bases and J by 0 bases, with 20 bases between the two germline ends. CDR3 length: 16 amino acids. CDR3 sequence: CATPDYHGGSTDTQYF. DNA for the CDR3: TGTGCCACACCGGATTACCACGGGGGTAGCACAGATACGCAGTATTTT.

The genes are TRBV29-1 and TRBJ2-5, with TRBD1 as a possible D gene (6 bases). The CDR3 length is 12 residues. Trimming removed 5 bases from V and 2 bases from J, with 9 bases in between. Germline V lookup: CDR1 SQVTM, CDR2 ANQGSEA. In DNA form, the CDR3 reads TGCAGCGTTACAACAGGGCAAGAGACCCAGTACTTC. It encodes CSVTTGQETQYF.

This clonotype was found a few times. The rearrangement joins TRBV28 to TRBJ2-3; D gene unclear. The CDR3 is 14 amino acids. Per the germline V gene, CDR1 is MDHEN and CDR2 is SYDVKM. V was cut by 7 bases and J by 0 bases, with 11 bases left in between. CDR3 coding DNA: TGTGCCAGCAAGACTGGTACTAGCACAGATACGCAGTATTTT. Protein product: CASKTGTSTDTQYF.

This clonotype came up a few times. The genes are TRBV10-3 and TRBJ1-5, with TRBD1 as a possible D gene (5 bases). This CDR3 has 16 residues. The germline V gene encodes CDR1 ENHRY and CDR2 SYGVKD. Trimming shortened V by 0 bases and J by 9 bases, and 18 bases separated the two germline ends. As DNA, the CDR3 is TGTGCCATCAGTGAGTCCAGGGCCGGGACCCAAGGGCCCCAGCATTTT. The encoded protein is CAISESRAGTQGPQHF.

Note on this clonotype: One end of the junction varies from germline; a read error may be responsible. The chain links TRBV12-3 or TRBV12-4 to TRBJ1-5; D perhaps matches TRBD1 (6 bases). This CDR3 has 14 residues. The CDR3: CASSPQGSNQPKHF. The CDR3 DNA reads TGTGCCAGCAGTCCACAGGGAAGCAATCAGCCCAAGCATTTT.

CDR3 in amino acids: CASNGQGADTQYF. The CDR3 coding sequence is TGTGCCAGCAACGGACAGGGTGCAGATACGCAGTATTTT. The chain joins TRBV2 to TRBJ2-3, with 8 bases identical to TRBD1. Germline CDR1 reads SNHLY; CDR2 reads FYNNEI. This CDR3 is 13 amino acids long. V shed 7 bases, J shed 4 bases, and the junction held 4 bases outside the gene matches.

Only a few counts were recorded for this clonotype. This sequence joins TRBV24-1 and TRBJ1-1; the D gene is possibly TRBD1 (6 bases). Germline CDR1 reads KGHDR; CDR2 reads SFDVKD. CDR3 length equals 15 residues. V was shortened by 2 bases and J by 4 bases, with 13 bases between the two germline ends. The CDR3 DNA follows: TGTGCCACCAGTGATTCAGGGGCGGGAGTCACTGAAGCTTTCTTT. Translating gives CATSDSGAGVTEAFF.

The chain couples TRBV4-3 to TRBJ2-4; weak D call: TRBD2 (7 bases). Germline-derived CDR1 and CDR2 are LGHNA and YSLEER. Trimming removed 0 bases at V and 2 bases at J, with 17 bases between. The CDR3 spans 18 residues. The CDR3 loop is CASSQDPGGRGSKNIQYF. The CDR3 region has the DNA TGCGCCAGCAGCCAAGATCCTGGGGGGAGGGGGTCCAAAAACATTCAGTACTTC.

The chain uses TRBV5-5 and TRBJ1-1, with D uncertain. The CDR3 extends over 12 amino acids. Between the trimmed V and J ends, which lost 2 bases and 8 bases, there was a span of 10 bases. The V gene's germline CDR1 is SGHKS and CDR2 YYEKEE (reference sequence). The CDR3 loop reads CASSLYKGEAFF. CDR3 DNA sequence: TGTGCCAGCAGCTTATACAAGGGCGAAGCTTTCTTT.

This clonotype was recorded a few times. It may be a read error: a sequence one base away is much more abundant. The chain is built from TRBV6-6 and TRBJ1-1; D gene unclear. The germline gives CDR1 MNHNY, CDR2 SVGAGI (reference sequence). CDR3 length equals 11 residues. Trimming shortened V by 8 bases and J by 1 base, and 5 bases separated the two germline ends. The CDR3 DNA follows: TGTGCCAGCCGCTGGAACACTGAAGCTTTCTTT. This translates into CASRWNTEAFF.

This sequence joins TRBV5-1 and TRBJ1-1, with TRBD1 matching over 9 bases. CDR1 SGHRS and CDR2 YFSETQ come from the germline V gene. J was trimmed by 3 bases and V by 4 bases; bases with no gene match: 7. This CDR3 region has 15 residues. The CDR3 loop reads CASSSRQGVDTEAFF. Written as DNA, the CDR3 is TGCGCCAGCAGCAGCCGACAGGGGGTGGACACTGAAGCTTTCTTT.

This clonotype was counted only a few times. This chain joins TRBV6-5 and TRBJ2-2; tentatively, D is TRBD1 or TRBD2 (5 bases each). Germline CDR1 is MNHEY and CDR2 is SVGAGI. Trimming removed 2 bases from V and 6 bases from J, with 16 bases in between. The CDR3 is 16 residues long. As DNA, the CDR3 is TGTGCCAGCAGTTACGGGCTCTCAGGGAGAGCCGGGGAGCTGTTTTTT. Translation: CASSYGLSGRAGELFF.